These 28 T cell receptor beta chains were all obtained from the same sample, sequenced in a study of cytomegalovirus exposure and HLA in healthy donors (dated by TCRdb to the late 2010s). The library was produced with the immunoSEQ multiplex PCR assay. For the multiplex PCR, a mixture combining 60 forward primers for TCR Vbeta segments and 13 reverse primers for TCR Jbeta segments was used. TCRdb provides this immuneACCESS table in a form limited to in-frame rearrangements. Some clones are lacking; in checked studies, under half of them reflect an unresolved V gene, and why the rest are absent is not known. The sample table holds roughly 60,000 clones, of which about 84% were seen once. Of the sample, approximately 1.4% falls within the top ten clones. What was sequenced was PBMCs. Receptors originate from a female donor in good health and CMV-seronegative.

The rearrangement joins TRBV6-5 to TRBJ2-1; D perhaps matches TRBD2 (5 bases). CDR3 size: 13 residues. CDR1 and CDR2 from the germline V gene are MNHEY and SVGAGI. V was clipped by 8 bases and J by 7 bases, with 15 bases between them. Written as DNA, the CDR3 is TGTGCCAGCTTACTAGTGAATACTAATGAGCAGTTCTTC. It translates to CASLLVNTNEQFF.

The CDR3 sequence: CASSVGQCGYTF. DNA of the CDR3: TGTGCCAGCAGCGTAGGGCAGTGTGGCTACACCTTC. J is TRBJ1-2 and V is TRBV9; D is undetermined. Per germline, CDR1 SGDLS and CDR2 YYNGEE. The CDR3 covers 12 residues. Trimming took off 0 bases at V and 7 bases at J, with 7 bases between the two ends.

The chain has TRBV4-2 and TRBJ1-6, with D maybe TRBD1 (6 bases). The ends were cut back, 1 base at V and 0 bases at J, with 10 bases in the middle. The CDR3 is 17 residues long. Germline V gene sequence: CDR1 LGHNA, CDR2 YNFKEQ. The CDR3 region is CASSQGIQGSYNSPLHF. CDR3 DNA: TGTGCCAGCAGCCAAGGTATACAGGGCTCCTATAATTCACCCCTCCACTTT.

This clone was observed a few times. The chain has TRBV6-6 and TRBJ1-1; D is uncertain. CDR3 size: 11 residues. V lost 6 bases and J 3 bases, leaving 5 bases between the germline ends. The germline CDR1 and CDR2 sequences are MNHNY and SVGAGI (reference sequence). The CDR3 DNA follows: TGTGCCAGCAGCCCCGACACTGAAGCTTTCTTT. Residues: CASSPDTEAFF.

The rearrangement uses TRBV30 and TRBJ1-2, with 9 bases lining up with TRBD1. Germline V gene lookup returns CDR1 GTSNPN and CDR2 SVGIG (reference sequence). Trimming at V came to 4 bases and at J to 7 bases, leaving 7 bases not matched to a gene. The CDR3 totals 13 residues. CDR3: CAWKIQGAGGYTF. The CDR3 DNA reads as TGTGCCTGGAAGATACAGGGGGCGGGTGGCTACACCTTC.

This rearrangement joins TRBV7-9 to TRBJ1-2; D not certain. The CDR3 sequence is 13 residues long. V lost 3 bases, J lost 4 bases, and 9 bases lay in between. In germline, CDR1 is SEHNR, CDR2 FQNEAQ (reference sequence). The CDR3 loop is CASSFEGGYGYTF. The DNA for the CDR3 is TGTGCCAGCAGCTTCGAGGGTGGCTATGGCTACACCTTC.

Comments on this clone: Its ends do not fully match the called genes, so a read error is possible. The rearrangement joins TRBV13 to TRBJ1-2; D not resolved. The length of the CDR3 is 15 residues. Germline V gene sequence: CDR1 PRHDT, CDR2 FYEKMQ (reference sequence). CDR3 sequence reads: CASSLEGGRNSGYTF. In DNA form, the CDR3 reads TGTGCCAGCAGTTTAGAAGGTGGCAGGAACTCTGGCTACACCTTC.

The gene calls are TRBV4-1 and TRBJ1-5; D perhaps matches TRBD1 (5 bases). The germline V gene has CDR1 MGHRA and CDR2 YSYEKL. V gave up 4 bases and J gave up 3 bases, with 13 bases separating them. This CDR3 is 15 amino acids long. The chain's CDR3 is CASSPQGRANQPQHF. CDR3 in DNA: TGCGCCAGCAGCCCCCAGGGTAGAGCCAATCAGCCCCAGCATTTT.

The CDR3 reads CAISERGPDNQPQHF. The CDR3 DNA sequence: TGTGCCATCAGTGAGAGGGGGCCTGACAATCAGCCCCAGCATTTT. The genes are TRBV10-3 and TRBJ1-5, with TRBD1 identical over 7 bases. V was pared by 2 bases and J by 3 bases, with 4 bases of the junction left unmatched. The CDR3 totals 15 residues. Germline loops: CDR1 ENHRY, CDR2 SYGVKD.

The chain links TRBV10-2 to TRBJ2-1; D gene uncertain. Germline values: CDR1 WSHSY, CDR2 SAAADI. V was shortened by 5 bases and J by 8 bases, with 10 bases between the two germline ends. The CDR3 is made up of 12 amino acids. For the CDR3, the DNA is TGCGCCAGCAGTTATACTTTGGATGAGCAGTTCTTC. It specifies CASSYTLDEQFF.

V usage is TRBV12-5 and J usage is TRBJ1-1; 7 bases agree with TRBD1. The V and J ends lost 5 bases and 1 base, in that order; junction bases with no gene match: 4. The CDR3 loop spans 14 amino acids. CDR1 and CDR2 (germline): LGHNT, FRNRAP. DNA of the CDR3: TGTGCTAGTGGTCGGGACAGCCCGAACACTGAAGCTTTCTTT. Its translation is CASGRDSPNTEAFF.

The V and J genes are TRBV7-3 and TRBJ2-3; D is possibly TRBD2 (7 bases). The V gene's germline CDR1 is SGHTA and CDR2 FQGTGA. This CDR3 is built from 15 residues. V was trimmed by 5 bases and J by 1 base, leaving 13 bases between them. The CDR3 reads CASSPEGGGTDTQYF. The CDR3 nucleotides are TGTGCCAGCAGCCCAGAAGGGGGGGGCACAGATACGCAGTATTTT.

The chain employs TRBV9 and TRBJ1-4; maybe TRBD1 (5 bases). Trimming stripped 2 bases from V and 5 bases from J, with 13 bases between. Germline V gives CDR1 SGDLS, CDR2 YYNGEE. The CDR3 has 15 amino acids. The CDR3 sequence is CASSVGGGKNEKLFF. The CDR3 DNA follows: TGTGCCAGCAGCGTCGGGGGGGGGAAAAATGAAAAACTGTTTTTT. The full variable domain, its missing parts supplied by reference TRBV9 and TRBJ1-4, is DSGVTQTPKHLITATGQRVTLRCSPRSGDLSVYWYQQSLDQGLQFLIQYYNGEERAKGNILERFSAQQFPDLHSELNLSSLELGDSALYFCASSVGGGKNEKLFFGSGTQLSVL.

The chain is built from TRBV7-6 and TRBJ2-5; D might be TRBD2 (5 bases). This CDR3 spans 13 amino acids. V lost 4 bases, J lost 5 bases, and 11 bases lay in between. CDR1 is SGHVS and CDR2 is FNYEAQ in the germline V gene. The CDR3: CASSYRGGETQYF. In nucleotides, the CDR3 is TGTGCCAGCAGCTATCGAGGCGGGGAGACCCAGTACTTC. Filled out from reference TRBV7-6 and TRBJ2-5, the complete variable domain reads GAGVSQSPRYKVTKRGQDVALRCDPISGHVSLYWYRQALGQGPEFLTYFNYEAQQDKSGLPNDRFSAERPEGSISTLTIQRTEQRDSAMYRCASSYRGGETQYFGPGTRLLVL.

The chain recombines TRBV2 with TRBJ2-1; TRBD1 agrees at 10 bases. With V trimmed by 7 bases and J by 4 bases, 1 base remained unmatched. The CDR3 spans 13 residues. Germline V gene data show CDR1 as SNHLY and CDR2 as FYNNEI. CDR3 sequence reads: CASTGQGYNEQFF. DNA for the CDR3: TGTGCCAGCACGGGACAGGGGTACAATGAGCAGTTCTTC. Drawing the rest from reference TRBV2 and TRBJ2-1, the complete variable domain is EPEVTQTPSHQVTQMGQEVILRCVPISNHLYFYWYRQILGQKVEFLVSFYNNEISEKSEIFDDQFSVERPDGSNFTLKIRSTKLEDSAMYFCASTGQGYNEQFFGPGTRLTVL.

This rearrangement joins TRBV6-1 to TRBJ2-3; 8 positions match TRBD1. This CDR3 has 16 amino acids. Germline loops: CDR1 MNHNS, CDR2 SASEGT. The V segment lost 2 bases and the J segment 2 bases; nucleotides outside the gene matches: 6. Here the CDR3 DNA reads TGTGCCAGCAGTGAAACAGGGGGAAGGACCACAGATACGCAGTATTTT. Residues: CASSETGGRTTDTQYF.

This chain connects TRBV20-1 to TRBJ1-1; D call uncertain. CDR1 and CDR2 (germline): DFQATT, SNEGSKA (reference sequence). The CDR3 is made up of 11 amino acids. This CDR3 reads CNPFLATEAFF. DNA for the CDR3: TGCAACCCGTTCTTAGCCACTGAAGCTTTCTTT.

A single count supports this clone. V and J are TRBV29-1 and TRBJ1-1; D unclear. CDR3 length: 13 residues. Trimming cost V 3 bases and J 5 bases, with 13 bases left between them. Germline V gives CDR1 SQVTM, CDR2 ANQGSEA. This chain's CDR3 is CSVDPRPGTEAFF. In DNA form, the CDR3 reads TGCAGCGTTGACCCCAGGCCGGGAACTGAAGCTTTCTTT.

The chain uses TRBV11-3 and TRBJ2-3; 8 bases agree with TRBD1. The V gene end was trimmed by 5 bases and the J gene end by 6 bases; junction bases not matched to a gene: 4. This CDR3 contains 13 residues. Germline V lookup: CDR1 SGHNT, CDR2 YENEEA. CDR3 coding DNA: TGTGCCAGCAGCCCCGGACAGGGTGATACGCAGTATTTT. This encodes CASSPGQGDTQYF. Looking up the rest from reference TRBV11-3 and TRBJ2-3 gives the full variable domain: EAGVVQSPRYKIIEKKQPVAFWCNPISGHNTLYWYLQNLGQGPELLIRYENEEAVDDSQLPKDRFSAERLKGVDSTLKIQPAELGDSAVYLCASSPGQGDTQYFGPGTRLTVL.

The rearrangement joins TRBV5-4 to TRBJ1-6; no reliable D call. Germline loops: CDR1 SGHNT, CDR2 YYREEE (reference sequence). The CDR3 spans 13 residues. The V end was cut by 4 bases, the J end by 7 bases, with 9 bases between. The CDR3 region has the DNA TGTGCCAGCAGCGTTATGAGGAATTCACCCCTCCACTTT. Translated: CASSVMRNSPLHF.

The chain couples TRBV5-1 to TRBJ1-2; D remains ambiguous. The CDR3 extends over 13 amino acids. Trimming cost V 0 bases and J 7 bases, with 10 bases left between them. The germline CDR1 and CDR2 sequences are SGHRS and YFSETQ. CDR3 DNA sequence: TGCGCCAGCAGCTTGGAAGGCAGGCTTGGCTACACCTTC. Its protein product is CASSLEGRLGYTF.

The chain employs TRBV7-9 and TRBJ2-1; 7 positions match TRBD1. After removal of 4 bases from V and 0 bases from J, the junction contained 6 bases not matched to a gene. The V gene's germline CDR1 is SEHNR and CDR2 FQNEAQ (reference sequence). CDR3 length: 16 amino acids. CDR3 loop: CASSSKDRSSYNEQFF. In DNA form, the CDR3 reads TGTGCCAGCAGCTCCAAGGACAGGAGCTCCTACAATGAGCAGTTCTTC.

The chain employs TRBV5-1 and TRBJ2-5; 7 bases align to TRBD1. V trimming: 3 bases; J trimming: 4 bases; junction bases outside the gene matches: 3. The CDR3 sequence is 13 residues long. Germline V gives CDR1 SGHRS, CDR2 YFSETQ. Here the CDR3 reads CASSWWTGETQYF. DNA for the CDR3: TGCGCCAGCAGCTGGTGGACAGGAGAGACCCAGTACTTC. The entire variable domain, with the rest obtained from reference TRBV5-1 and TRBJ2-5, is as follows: KAGVTQTPRYLIKTRGQQVTLSCSPISGHRSVSWYQQTPGQGLQFLFEYFSETQRNKGNFPGRFSGRQFSNSRSEMNVSTLELGDSALYLCASSWWTGETQYFGPGTRLLVL.

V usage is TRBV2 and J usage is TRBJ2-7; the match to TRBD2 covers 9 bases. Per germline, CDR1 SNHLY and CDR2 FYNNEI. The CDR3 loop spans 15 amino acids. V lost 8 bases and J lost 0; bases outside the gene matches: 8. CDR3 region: CASREERGDSYEQYF. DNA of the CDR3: TGTGCCAGCCGGGAGGAGCGGGGGGACTCCTACGAGCAGTACTTC. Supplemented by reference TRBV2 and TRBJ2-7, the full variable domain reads EPEVTQTPSHQVTQMGQEVILRCVPISNHLYFYWYRQILGQKVEFLVSFYNNEISEKSEIFDDQFSVERPDGSNFTLKIRSTKLEDSAMYFCASREERGDSYEQYFGPGTRLTVT.

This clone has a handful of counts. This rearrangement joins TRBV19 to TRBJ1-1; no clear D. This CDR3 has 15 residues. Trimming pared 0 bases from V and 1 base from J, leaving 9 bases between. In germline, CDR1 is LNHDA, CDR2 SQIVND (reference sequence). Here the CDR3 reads CASSIDRGPNTEAFF. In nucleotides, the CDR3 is TGTGCCAGTAGTATAGATAGAGGCCCGAACACTGAAGCTTTCTTT.

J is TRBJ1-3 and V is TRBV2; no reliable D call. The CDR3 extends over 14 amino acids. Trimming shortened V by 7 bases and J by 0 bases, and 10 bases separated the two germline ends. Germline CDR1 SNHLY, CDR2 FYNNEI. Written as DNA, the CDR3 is TGTGCCAGCACTATCCTGAGCTCTGGAAACACCATATATTTT. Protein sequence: CASTILSSGNTIYF.

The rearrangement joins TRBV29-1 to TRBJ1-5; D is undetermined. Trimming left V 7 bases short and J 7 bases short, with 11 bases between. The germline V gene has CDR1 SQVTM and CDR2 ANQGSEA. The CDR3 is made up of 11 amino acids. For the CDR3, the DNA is TGCAGCGCCGCCCGGAGGCAGCCCCAGCATTTT. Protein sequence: CSAARRQPQHF.

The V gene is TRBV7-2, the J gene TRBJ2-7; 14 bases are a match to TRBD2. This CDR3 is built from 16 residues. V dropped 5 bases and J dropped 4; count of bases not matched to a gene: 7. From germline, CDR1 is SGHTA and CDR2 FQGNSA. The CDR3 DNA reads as TGTGCCAGCAGCCCGGGACTAGCGGGGGTTGGGTACGAGCAGTACTTC. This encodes CASSPGLAGVGYEQYF.